This T cell receptor (beta chain) was retrieved from a study of CD8+CD57+ T cells in acquired aplastic anemia. At the level of the study: DNA recovered from sorted CD4+ and CD8+ cells had a mean of about 3 ug.

TCR beta VDJ combinations and CDR3 sequences were profiled from genomic DNA. MiXCR, run by TCRdb on the reads, gives a single entry per CDR3 protein. The data contain about 190,000 distinct CDR3 sequences, roughly half of them seen just once; the ten biggest clones take up about 9.7%. This clonotype was seen at least ten times. The authors sequenced patients whose flow cytometry had shown CD8+CD57+ cell expansion. Patients were untreated when blood was sampled. Deletions cut 3 bases from V and 4 bases from J, with 7 bases between. From germline, CDR1 is SGHTA and CDR2 FQGTGA. The CDR3 runs to 13 residues.

The chain links TRBV7-3 to TRBJ2-1; D gene unclear. Sequenced: sorted CD4+, CD8+, or CD8+CD57+ T cells (not recorded which) from PBMCs. The clonotype originates from a human donor with aplastic anemia. The CDR3 DNA reads TGTGCCAGCAGCTTCGGGCAGTACAATGAGCAGTTCTTC. Translating gives CASSFGQYNEQFF.